Listed below are T cell receptor beta chains from one sample, sequenced in a study of T cells after yellow fever vaccination. TCRdb passed the 5' RACE reads through MiXCR, listing each CDR3 protein once. The sample includes 300,000 to 400,000 distinct CDR3 sequences, around 4.1% of them seen just once. The sequencing here drew on PBMCs, taken 5 days after the yellow fever booster vaccination. The receptors were gathered from a man between 18 and 35 years old who received the YFV17D yellow fever vaccine. Both conserved end residues are part of each CDR3. A D gene is named only where the DNA matches it firmly. Clone size is not always given. Where it is, it says once, few, many or a class for expanded clones.

d_call,v_call,j_call,clone_size,cdr3_aa,cdr3_nt
TRBD2,TRBV7-2,TRBJ2-1,-,CASNRLAGNEQFF,TGTGCCAGCAACAGACTAGCTGGAAATGAGCAGTTCTTC
-,TRBV7-2,TRBJ2-3,many,CASSFGPPDTQYF,TGTGCCAGCAGCTTCGGACCTCCAGATACGCAGTATTTT
TRBD1,TRBV6-5,TRBJ1-1,few,CASRTMGQGFAEAFF,TGTGCCAGCAGAACGATGGGACAGGGTTTCGCTGAAGCTTTCTTT
-,TRBV9,TRBJ1-1,few,CASSYTGTYTEAFF,TGTGCCAGCAGCTATACAGGGACCTACACTGAAGCTTTCTTT
TRBD2,TRBV5-1,TRBJ2-5,-,CASSLPTLAGGLETQYF,TGCGCCAGCAGCTTGCCGACCCTAGCGGGGGGGCTAGAGACCCAGTACTTC
TRBD1,TRBV6-2/TRBV6-3,TRBJ2-1,-,CASSPQGQGAGEQFF,TGTGCCAGCAGTCCGCAAGGACAGGGGGCTGGTGAGCAGTTCTTC
TRBD1,TRBV5-6,TRBJ2-3,-,CASTIYRGTHTDTQYF,TGTGCCAGCACCATTTACAGGGGAACCCACACAGATACGCAGTATTTT
-,TRBV21-1,TRBJ2-6,-,CASSSCSGPGGPGANVLTF,TGTGCCAGCAGCTCCTGCAGTGGTCCTGGGGGGCCTGGGGCCAACGTCCTGACTTTC
TRBD2,TRBV20-1,TRBJ2-2,few,CSARPGLAASGELFF,TGCAGTGCCAGACCGGGACTAGCGGCGTCCGGGGAGCTGTTTTTT
TRBD2,TRBV5-1,TRBJ2-2,-,CASSFGLADDTGELFF,TGCGCCAGCAGCTTTGGACTAGCGGATGACACCGGGGAGCTGTTTTTT
TRBD1,TRBV5-5,TRBJ1-1,many,CASSLVTGGSREAFF,TGTGCCAGCAGCTTGGTGACAGGGGGTTCCCGTGAAGCTTTCTTT
-,TRBV5-1,TRBJ2-3,many,CASRPGTSTDTQYF,TGCGCCAGCAGACCCGGGACCAGCACAGATACGCAGTATTTT
-,TRBV6-6,TRBJ2-2,many,CASRQYTGELFF,TGTGCCAGCAGACAGTACACCGGGGAGCTGTTTTTT
-,TRBV7-2,TRBJ2-1,-,CASSSPLGTSSYNEQFF,TGTGCCAGCAGCTCACCTCTAGGGACCTCCTCCTACAATGAGCAGTTCTTC
-,TRBV7-9,TRBJ1-2,-,CASSLTAAWGYTF,TGTGCCAGCAGCTTAACGGCCGCCTGGGGCTACACCTTC
-,TRBV19,TRBJ1-5,-,CASSMSREQPQHF,TGTGCCAGTAGTATGAGCAGGGAACAGCCCCAGCATTTT
-,TRBV4-1,TRBJ2-5,-,CASSQETGSPIQETQYF,TGCGCCAGCAGCCAGGAAACAGGGAGCCCGATCCAAGAGACCCAGTACTTC
TRBD1,TRBV4-2,TRBJ2-3,many,CASSKDREATDTQYF,TGTGCCAGCAGCAAAGACAGGGAAGCGACAGATACGCAGTATTTT
-,TRBV5-6,TRBJ2-5,many,CASSFREQIQETQYF,TGTGCCAGCAGCTTCCGGGAACAGATCCAAGAGACCCAGTACTTC
TRBD1,TRBV4-1,TRBJ2-2,few,CASSQKGQEFTGELFF,TGCGCCAGCAGCCAAAAGGGACAGGAGTTCACCGGGGAGCTGTTTTTT
-,TRBV12-3/TRBV12-4,TRBJ2-2,-,CASNFLLGRAVVATGELFF,TGTGCCAGCAACTTTTTGCTAGGCAGGGCAGTAGTAGCCACCGGGGAGCTGTTTTTT
-,TRBV7-9,TRBJ2-5,-,CASSLKSTGPPSEETQYF,TGTGCCAGCAGCTTAAAGTCTACCGGACCCCCCTCCGAAGAGACCCAGTACTTC
TRBD1,TRBV23-1,TRBJ1-1,few,CASSRAGGHTEAFF,TGCGCCAGCAGTCGGGCAGGGGGGCACACTGAAGCTTTCTTT
-,TRBV7-6,TRBJ2-1,-,CASSLNVQGEGSYNEQFF,TGTGCCAGCAGCTTAAACGTCCAGGGGGAGGGGTCCTACAATGAGCAGTTCTTC
-,TRBV28,TRBJ2-5,few,CATLGGATETQYF,TGTGCCACGCTGGGGGGGGCAACAGAGACCCAGTACTTC
-,TRBV5-1,TRBJ2-3,few,CASRFRDGDTDTQYF,TGCGCCAGCAGGTTCCGAGACGGAGACACAGATACGCAGTATTTT